This entry is about one T cell receptor beta chain. The CDR3 has 13 amino acids. V gave up 9 bases and J gave up 4 bases; unmatched junction bases: 4. CDR1 and CDR2 from the germline V gene are LNHDA and SQIVND (reference sequence). These data originate in a study of cytomegalovirus exposure and HLA in healthy donors. PCR involved 60 Vbeta and 13 Jbeta primers. Clones were read by immunoSEQ multiplex PCR, and TCRdb kept only the in-frame ones, dropping some. The table for this sample gives some 52,000 clones. Sequencing used PBMCs. The clonotype originates from a woman aged 55-75 years in good health and CMV-seropositive. The chain employs TRBV19 and TRBJ2-7; TRBD1 matches at 12 bases. CDR3: CASGTGGFYEQYF. The CDR3 DNA follows: TGTGCCAGCGGGACAGGGGGCTTTTACGAGCAGTACTTC.